What follows describes a single TCR beta chain. As yet, its antigen is unknown. Produced via immunoSEQ multiplex PCR; TCRdb's table is partial and in-frame only. In the table there are fewer than 20,000 clones, around 80% of which are singletons. The sampling schedule covered blood at baseline, cycle 4 day 1, and cycle 7 day 1. CDR1 GTSNPN and CDR2 SVGIG come from the germline V gene (reference sequence). This CDR3 contains 15 residues. The J segment lost 6 bases and the V segment lost 4 bases, leaving 10 bases of the junction unmatched. The source of the sample is a study of OX40 agonist ivuxolimab in advanced cancers. General observations from the study: Averaged across samples, CD8+ T cells carried more expanded clones than CD4+ did. Antigen targets of the expanded peripheral T cells went undetermined. The CD4+ and CD8+ T cells in the blood had expanded clonally by week 6 at 0.1 to 3.0 mg/kg.

The rearrangement links TRBV30 to TRBJ2-3, with 10 bases that match TRBD1. This material consisted of CD4+ or CD8+ T cells sorted from blood, taken in a trial of the OX40 agonist ivuxolimab. The source is an adult with an advanced solid tumor such as melanoma, head and neck, liver or kidney cancer. In nucleotides, the CDR3 is TGTGCCTGGACCGACAGGGGGCGGTACATGGATACGCAGTATTTT. Its protein is CAWTDRGRYMDTQYF.